These 32 T cell receptor beta chains were sequenced from one sample in a study of T-cell memory formation after mild COVID-19. One entry per CDR3 protein results from TCRdb running MiXCR on the 5' RACE reads. The repertoire holds about 410,000 distinct CDR3 sequences, with more than 15% as singletons. Sequencing used PBMCs or a T cell subset sorted from them (not recorded which). The receptors were gathered from a young man who had mild COVID-19 (a few samples of this study predate the infection). Cell type and time point are not known.

This chain joins TRBV10-3 and TRBJ1-2; D is uncertain. CDR1 and CDR2 from the germline V gene are ENHRY and SYGVKD. V lost 3 bases and J 0 bases, leaving 17 bases between the germline ends. This CDR3 has 17 amino acids. CDR3 sequence reads: CAISDPPGLGANYGYTF. The CDR3 DNA follows: TGTGCCATCAGTGACCCTCCCGGGCTTGGTGCTAACTATGGCTACACCTTC.

Ten or more counts support this clonotype. J is TRBJ2-1 and V is TRBV10-3; 8 bases match TRBD1. Germline V gives CDR1 ENHRY, CDR2 SYGVKD. The CDR3 spans 15 residues. J was trimmed by 5 bases and V by 6 bases; bases with no gene match: 9. The CDR3 DNA follows: TGTGCCATCAGGCAACAGGGGGTAACGGACAATGAGCAGTTCTTC. It codes for CAIRQQGVTDNEQFF.

The chain joins TRBV20-1 to TRBJ2-3, with 7 bases identical to TRBD2. The CDR3 runs 13 residues. Germline CDR1 reads DFQATT; CDR2 reads SNEGSKA (reference sequence). The V segment lost 3 bases and the J segment 6 bases; nucleotides outside the gene matches: 6. CDR3 nucleotide sequence: TGCAGTGCTAGGGGGGGGTCAAGGGATACGCAGTATTTT. Its translation: CSARGGSRDTQYF.

The chain links TRBV5-1 to TRBJ1-2; no reliable D call. V was cut by 0 bases and J by 0 bases, with 6 bases left in between. The germline V gene has CDR1 SGHRS and CDR2 YFSETQ. This CDR3 is 14 amino acids long. The CDR3 DNA sequence: TGCGCCAGCAGCTTGGCGGTGCCTAACTATGGCTACACCTTC. It specifies CASSLAVPNYGYTF.

With respect to this clonotype: An end of the junction does not agree with germline; a read error may underlie this. The CDR3 loop reads CASSQRVGGSDSPLHF. The CDR3 DNA is TGCGCCAGCAGCCAGCGCGTAGGAGGGAGCGACTCACCCCTACACTTT. The chain is built from TRBV5-1 and TRBJ1-6; D is unclear. From germline, CDR1 is SGHRS and CDR2 YFSETQ. The CDR3 length is 16 residues.

This clonotype was picked up a small number of times. The chain carries TRBV7-6 and TRBJ2-3; D possibly corresponds to TRBD1 (5 bases). The V gene lost 5 bases and the J gene lost 6 bases, with 21 bases spanning the gap. Germline assignment: CDR1 SGHVS and CDR2 FNYEAQ. This CDR3 is 16 amino acids long. CDR3 protein: CASSPTETVQSDTQYF. CDR3 sequence (DNA): TGTGCCAGCAGCCCTACAGAGACAGTGCAGAGCGATACGCAGTATTTT.

This clonotype has just a few counts. The genes are TRBV7-3 and TRBJ2-2; 10 nucleotides line up with TRBD1. J lost 7 bases, V lost 5 bases, and 7 bases had no gene match. There are 15 residues in the CDR3. In germline, CDR1 is SGHTA, CDR2 FQGTGA. As DNA, the CDR3 is TGTGCCAGCAGCCCCAGACAGGGGGCAATCGGGGAGCTGTTTTTT. It encodes CASSPRQGAIGELFF.

J is TRBJ2-7 and V is TRBV10-3; 7 nucleotides match TRBD1. Per the germline V gene, CDR1 is ENHRY and CDR2 is SYGVKD. The CDR3 length is 14 residues. With V trimmed by 5 bases and J by 0 bases, 4 bases remained unmatched. CDR3 in DNA: TGTGCCATCAGTTCAGGGGGAAGCTCCTACGAGCAGTACTTC. Its translation: CAISSGGSSYEQYF.

This chain joins TRBV7-9 and TRBJ1-2; D uncertain. CDR1 and CDR2 from the germline V gene are SEHNR and FQNEAQ (reference sequence). V was trimmed by 7 bases and J by 4 bases, leaving 19 bases between them. There are 15 residues in the CDR3. In nucleotides, the CDR3 is TGTGCCAGCACTCTCGGTCCCGATGCTGGCTATGGCTACACCTTC. It is translated as CASTLGPDAGYGYTF.

The J gene is TRBJ1-5, the V gene TRBV12-3 or TRBV12-4; possible D gene TRBD1, 5 bases. The CDR3 extends over 14 amino acids. Trimming took off 4 bases at V and 10 bases at J, with 17 bases between the two ends. The CDR3 region is CASSSGGGPFPQHF. In nucleotides, the CDR3 is TGTGCCAGCAGTTCGGGCGGGGGACCCTTTCCCCAGCATTTT.

The V gene is TRBV12-3 or TRBV12-4, the J gene TRBJ2-3; no firm D call. V was pared by 1 base and J by 12 bases, with 11 bases between. This CDR3 is built from 12 residues. CDR3 sequence: CASSLVGSCQYF. CDR3 DNA: TGTGCCAGCAGTTTAGTGGGTAGCTGTCAGTATTTT.

The chain links TRBV10-3 to TRBJ1-2, with 11 bases aligning to TRBD1. This CDR3 is built from 17 residues. The J segment lost 0 bases and the V segment lost 2 bases, leaving 5 bases of the junction unmatched. Looked up from germline, CDR1 is ENHRY and CDR2 is SYGVKD. The CDR3 sequence is CAISEQGQGAPNYGYTF. Here the CDR3 DNA reads TGTGCCATCAGTGAGCAAGGACAGGGGGCTCCTAACTATGGCTACACCTTC.

The rearrangement joins TRBV6-4 to TRBJ2-7; D is tentatively TRBD1 or TRBD2 (5 bases each). Germline-derived CDR1 and CDR2 are MRHNA and SNTAGT. The length of the CDR3 is 15 residues. The V end was cut by 0 bases, the J end by 6 bases, with 15 bases between. This CDR3 is CASSDSAGTLLEQYF. As DNA, the CDR3 is TGTGCCAGCAGTGACTCCGCCGGGACCCTTCTCGAGCAGTACTTC.

The gene calls are TRBV7-2 and TRBJ2-7, with D unresolved. Deletions cut 2 bases from V and 5 bases from J, with 13 bases between. The CDR3 has 14 amino acids. CDR1 is SGHTA, CDR2 FQGNSA, per germline. CDR3 in amino acids: CASSLPTLIDEQYF. Written as DNA, the CDR3 is TGTGCCAGCAGCTTACCGACCCTGATCGACGAGCAGTACTTC.

This clonotype was recorded at least ten times. The chain joins TRBV7-2 to TRBJ2-1; TRBD2 matches 12 bases. Germline V gives CDR1 SGHTA, CDR2 FQGNSA. The CDR3 is 15 amino acids. With V trimmed by 5 bases and J by 5 bases, 4 bases remained unmatched. CDR3 region: CASSHGLAGNNEQFF. The DNA of the CDR3 is TGTGCCAGCAGCCACGGACTAGCGGGGAACAATGAGCAGTTCTTC.

This chain's CDR3 is CASSYGRRTDTQYF. Here the CDR3 DNA reads TGTGCCAGCAGTTACGGCCGACGCACAGATACGCAGTATTTT. V and J are TRBV6-2 or TRBV6-3 and TRBJ2-3; D ambiguous. V lost 2 bases, J lost 1 base, and 7 bases lay in between. CDR3 length: 14 residues. CDR1 and CDR2 from the germline V gene are MNHEY and SVGEGT.

This clonotype was detected a few times. The chain joins TRBV10-3 to TRBJ2-2, with unresolved D. The CDR3 runs 13 residues. Between the trimmed V and J ends, which lost 1 base and 4 bases, there was a span of 4 bases. In germline, CDR1 is ENHRY, CDR2 SYGVKD. The CDR3 nucleotides are TGTGCCATCAGTGAGTTATTCACCGGGGAGCTGTTTTTT. Its translation is CAISELFTGELFF.

The sample holds many counts of this clonotype. The chain links TRBV5-1 to TRBJ2-3; D is tentatively TRBD1 or TRBD2 (5 bases each). Germline V CDR1 and CDR2: SGHRS, YFSETQ. V was pared by 6 bases and J by 5 bases, with 13 bases between. CDR3 size: 13 residues. As DNA, the CDR3 is TGCGCCAGCACAGGGTCGGCGGGAGATACGCAGTATTTT. It is translated as CASTGSAGDTQYF.

In DNA form, the CDR3 reads TGTGCCAGCAGCCGTGCTGGGGCGCGGGGCTACACCTTC. Protein sequence: CASSRAGARGYTF. The chain couples TRBV7-2 to TRBJ1-2, with D possibly being TRBD1 (5 bases). This CDR3 region has 13 residues. V was shortened by 5 bases and J by 8 bases, with 15 bases between the two germline ends. Germline CDR1 is SGHTA and CDR2 is FQGNSA.

CDR3 protein: CASSLEGGYYGYTF. The CDR3 DNA reads as TGTGCCAGCAGTCTGGAAGGGGGCTACTATGGCTACACCTTC. V usage is TRBV6-2 or TRBV6-3 and J usage is TRBJ1-2; 7 nucleotides match TRBD1. The CDR3 has 14 residues. Germline V gene lookup returns CDR1 MNHEY and CDR2 SVGEGT. The trim removed 5 bases at V and 3 bases at J, leaving 6 bases unmatched.

Concerning this clonotype: The junction shows a germline mismatch at one end, possibly a read error. CDR3: CARSEALFTDTQYF. The CDR3 DNA reads as TGTGCCAGAAGTGAAGCCCTATTCACAGATACGCAGTATTTT. The gene calls are TRBV2 and TRBJ2-3; D is undetermined. This CDR3 has 14 residues. The germline CDR1 and CDR2 sequences are SNHLY and FYNNEI.

This clonotype was detected many times. The V call is TRBV7-2, the J call TRBJ1-2; no definite D call. CDR3 size: 13 residues. V shed 4 bases and J shed 4 bases, with 10 bases lying between them. Germline lookup yields CDR1 SGHTA and CDR2 FQGNSA. CDR3 residues: CASSSPRVYGYTF. As DNA, the CDR3 is TGTGCCAGCAGCTCCCCCCGGGTCTATGGCTACACCTTC. The whole variable domain, filled in from reference TRBV7-2 and TRBJ1-2, reads GAGVSQSPSNKVTEKGKDVELRCDPISGHTALYWYRQSLGQGLEFLIYFQGNSAPDKSGLPSDRFSAERTGGSVSTLTIQRTQQEDSAVYLCASSSPRVYGYTFGSGTRLTVV.

This clonotype was counted between two and nine times. Here the CDR3 reads CASSLARGLGVAQYF. The CDR3 DNA is TGTGCCAGCAGCTTAGCGAGGGGACTGGGGGTAGCCCAGTACTTC. The rearrangement uses TRBV7-2 and TRBJ2-5, with TRBD2 as a possible D gene (6 bases). The V and J ends lost 0 bases and 9 bases respectively, with 17 bases between them. CDR1 SGHTA and CDR2 FQGNSA come from the germline V gene. This CDR3 comprises 15 residues.

The chain has TRBV12-3 or TRBV12-4 and TRBJ1-1, with a tentative D call TRBD1 (5 bases). Trimming took 7 bases from V and 4 from J, leaving 13 bases between them. This CDR3 region has 13 residues. The CDR3 DNA sequence: TGTGCCAGCACCCTCGGGGGGTTCACTGAAGCTTTCTTT. Its translation: CASTLGGFTEAFF.

This clonotype was observed a few times. The chain has TRBV27 and TRBJ2-7, with unresolved D. Per the germline V gene, CDR1 is MNHEY and CDR2 is SMNVEV (reference sequence). V was pared by 3 bases and J by 0 bases, with 3 bases between. This CDR3 region has 12 residues. Here the CDR3 DNA reads TGTGCCAGCAGTTTCCTCTCCTACGAGCAGTACTTC. Protein: CASSFLSYEQYF.

The chain is built from TRBV7-8 and TRBJ2-5; 13 nucleotides align to TRBD2. This CDR3 is built from 16 residues. The germline CDR1 and CDR2 sequences are SGHVS and FQNEAQ. V dropped 4 bases and J dropped 3; count of bases not matched to a gene: 5. The CDR3 DNA reads TGTGCCAGCAGCTGGACCGGGACTAGCGGGGAAGAGACCCAGTACTTC. This codes for CASSWTGTSGEETQYF.

This clonotype was observed a handful of times. CDR3 sequence (DNA): TGTGCCAGCAGGGCTCGTCTCTCCTACAATGAGCAGTTCTTC. It yields the protein CASRARLSYNEQFF. The J gene is TRBJ2-1, the V gene TRBV5-6; D not resolved. V was cut by 5 bases and J by 0 bases, with 9 bases left in between. Germline CDR1 is SGHDT and CDR2 is YYEEEE. CDR3 length: 14 residues.

This clonotype came up a few times. V gene TRBV6-6 combines with J gene TRBJ1-2; perhaps TRBD1 as D (6 bases). From germline, CDR1 is MNHNY and CDR2 SVGAGI (reference sequence). The CDR3 sequence is 14 residues long. V shed 2 bases and J shed 7 bases, with 14 bases lying between them. The CDR3 loop is CASSYSQVRGGYTF. CDR3 DNA sequence: TGTGCCAGCAGTTACAGTCAGGTCAGGGGTGGCTACACCTTC.

The table lists this clonotype with a few counts. This chain uses TRBV7-2 with TRBJ2-2; D is uncertain. Germline loops: CDR1 SGHTA, CDR2 FQGNSA. The CDR3 consists of 12 residues. Trimming took 5 bases from V and 8 from J, leaving 9 bases between them. The CDR3 loop reads CASSPTRGELFF. CDR3 bases: TGTGCCAGCAGCCCTACGAGGGGGGAGCTGTTTTTT. Complete variable domain (other parts from reference TRBV7-2 and TRBJ2-2): GAGVSQSPSNKVTEKGKDVELRCDPISGHTALYWYRQSLGQGLEFLIYFQGNSAPDKSGLPSDRFSAERTGGSVSTLTIQRTQQEDSAVYLCASSPTRGELFFGEGSRLTVL.

This clonotype was counted only a few times. V usage is TRBV24-1 and J usage is TRBJ2-3, with 9 bases identical to TRBD1. This CDR3 contains 16 residues. The trim removed 4 bases at V and 8 bases at J, leaving 12 bases unmatched. CDR1 is KGHDR, CDR2 SFDVKD, per germline. CDR3: CATSDPRQGGGGTQYF. The CDR3 DNA reads TGTGCCACCAGTGACCCACGACAGGGGGGTGGCGGTACGCAGTATTTT.

This clonotype turned up a few times. The V call is TRBV6-2 or TRBV6-3, the J call TRBJ2-1, with 8 positions matching TRBD2. CDR3 length: 13 amino acids. Germline V CDR1 and CDR2: MNHEY, SVGEGT. Trimming took 8 bases from V and 8 from J; bases not matched to a gene: 8. The CDR3 bases are TGTGCCAGCGGCTCGGGAGGGTGGCATGAGCAGTTCTTC. This sequence encodes CASGSGGWHEQFF.

The chain is built from TRBV4-1 and TRBJ2-5; TRBD1 might be the D (7 bases). Between the trimmed V and J ends, which lost 0 bases and 6 bases, there was a span of 11 bases. Germline V CDR1 and CDR2: MGHRA, YSYEKL. The CDR3 sequence is 14 residues long. The chain's CDR3 is CASSQDQGGKTQYF. CDR3 in DNA: TGCGCCAGCAGCCAAGATCAGGGGGGCAAGACCCAGTACTTC.